Below are 14 T cell receptor beta chains sequenced from a single sample in a study of response to subunit inactivated influenza vaccine. MiXCR, run by TCRdb on the RT-PCR reads, gives a single entry per CDR3 protein. The table records approximately 500,000 distinct CDR3 sequences, about 15% of them present only once. The specimen comprised PBMCs from blood, sampled about 12 days after vaccination. These receptors were obtained from a man aged 50-60 years who received an inactivated influenza vaccine.

This clonotype was detected a few times. For the CDR3, the DNA is TGTGCCAGCAGTATCTCGACCCAAGCTTTCTTT. Protein sequence: CASSISTQAFF. The chain joins TRBV28 to TRBJ1-1; no reliable D call. CDR3 size: 11 residues. Germline V lookup: CDR1 MDHEN, CDR2 SYDVKM. Deletions cut 5 bases from V and 9 bases from J, with 10 bases between.

This clonotype was counted between two and nine times. The chain is built from TRBV7-2 and TRBJ2-7, with 7 bases identical to TRBD2. The junction had 5 bases not matched to a gene; V was cut back by 4 bases and J by 2 bases. The CDR3 consists of 14 residues. Germline CDR1 is SGHTA and CDR2 is FQGNSA. The CDR3 nucleotides read TGTGCCAGCAGCTATGGGGGGGGGACCTACGAGCAGTACTTC. Translating it yields CASSYGGGTYEQYF.

The chain employs TRBV5-1 and TRBJ2-7; D might be TRBD2 (6 bases). Between the trimmed V and J ends, which lost 4 bases and 4 bases, there was a span of 15 bases. The CDR3 contains 14 residues. Per germline, CDR1 SGHRS and CDR2 YFSETQ. The CDR3 spells CASSPTGVEYEQYF. The CDR3 nucleotides are TGCGCCAGCAGCCCCACGGGGGTGGAGTACGAGCAGTACTTC. Full variable domain (outside the CDR3, taken from reference TRBV5-1 and TRBJ2-7): KAGVTQTPRYLIKTRGQQVTLSCSPISGHRSVSWYQQTPGQGLQFLFEYFSETQRNKGNFPGRFSGRQFSNSRSEMNVSTLELGDSALYLCASSPTGVEYEQYFGPGTRLTVT.

This clonotype has a count of ten or more. The CDR3 DNA follows: TGTGCCAGCAGCCTCCCCGCGGGAAACACCGGGGAGCTGTTTTTT. Its translation is CASSLPAGNTGELFF. The chain couples TRBV12-3 or TRBV12-4 to TRBJ2-2; the D gene is possibly TRBD2 (6 bases). The CDR3 contains 15 residues. Trimming removed 6 bases from V and 2 bases from J, with 13 bases in between.

This clonotype was counted many times. This rearrangement joins TRBV5-4 to TRBJ2-3; D might be TRBD1 (6 bases). This CDR3 is 14 amino acids long. Germline loops: CDR1 SGHNT, CDR2 YYREEE (reference sequence). Trimming took off 4 bases at V and 2 bases at J, with 11 bases between the two ends. CDR3 DNA: TGTGCCAGCAGCAACGGGGACAACACAGATACGCAGTATTTT. It yields the protein CASSNGDNTDTQYF.

The chain has TRBV11-2 and TRBJ2-1; possible D gene TRBD2, 5 bases. The germline gives CDR1 SGHAT, CDR2 FQNNGV. The CDR3 spans 12 residues. Trimming stripped 4 bases from V and 15 bases from J, with 16 bases between. The DNA of the CDR3 is TGTGCCAGCAGCTCCCCGGCCGGGGAAAGGTTCTTC. Protein sequence: CASSSPAGERFF.

This clonotype has a handful of counts. This chain links TRBV7-2 with TRBJ2-5; D ambiguous. CDR1 is SGHTA and CDR2 is FQGNSA in the germline V gene. Trimming took off 5 bases at V and 5 bases at J, with 15 bases between the two ends. The CDR3 covers 14 residues. The CDR3 coding sequence is TGTGCCAGCAGCCTAAGGGTACCCTCCGAGACCCAGTACTTC. Its protein is CASSLRVPSETQYF.

This clonotype has a handful of counts. The V and J genes are TRBV20-1 and TRBJ1-1; the D gene is possibly TRBD1 (6 bases). V gave up 5 bases and J gave up 4 bases, with 14 bases separating them. This CDR3 has 13 amino acids. Germline CDR1 is DFQATT and CDR2 is SNEGSKA (reference sequence). The CDR3 region has the DNA TGCAGTGCTGGCCAGGGGATAGGCACTGAAGCTTTCTTT. Its translation: CSAGQGIGTEAFF.

This clonotype was found a few times. The chain combines TRBV24-1 with TRBJ2-1; TRBD2 matches 9 bases. The trim removed 1 base at V and 8 bases at J, leaving 8 bases unmatched. CDR3 length equals 16 residues. Germline V gene sequence: CDR1 KGHDR, CDR2 SFDVKD. The CDR3 spells CATSDLGSGSLDEQFF. The CDR3, as DNA: TGTGCCACCAGTGATTTAGGTAGCGGGAGTTTGGATGAGCAGTTCTTC.

The chain employs TRBV20-1 and TRBJ2-7, with D possibly TRBD2 on 5 matching bases. Trimming stripped 2 bases from V and 0 bases from J, with 11 bases between. Germline loops: CDR1 DFQATT, CDR2 SNEGSKA (reference sequence). The CDR3 covers 14 residues. CDR3 bases: TGCAGTGCTAGATGGGCTAGCAGCTCCTACGAGCAGTACTTC. Protein sequence: CSARWASSSYEQYF.

This clonotype was picked up a small number of times. The chain carries TRBV6-1 and TRBJ1-2, with D unclear. This CDR3 is 13 amino acids long. Germline assignment: CDR1 MNHNS and CDR2 SASEGT. Trimming removed 8 bases at V and 5 bases at J, with 15 bases between. The CDR3, as DNA: TGTGCCAGCGAGGTCCCGGGATGGTATGGCTACACCTTC. Its translation is CASEVPGWYGYTF.

In this sample, this clonotype turned up once. The rearrangement links TRBV18 to TRBJ1-1; TRBD1 is a possible D gene (6 bases). The V gene's germline CDR1 is KGHSH and CDR2 LQKENI. Between the trimmed V and J ends, which lost 3 bases and 3 bases, there was a span of 11 bases. The CDR3 totals 14 residues. CDR3 in DNA: TGTGCCAGCTCACCGAGGGAGGGGGACACTGAAGCTTTCTTT. Encoded protein: CASSPREGDTEAFF.

This clonotype showed up just a few times. The chain combines TRBV12-3 or TRBV12-4 with TRBJ1-5, with D maybe TRBD1 (5 bases). Trimming cost V 8 bases and J 7 bases, with 15 bases left between them. This CDR3 has 13 amino acids. The CDR3 loop reads CASGLTGGQPQHF. The CDR3 region has the DNA TGTGCCAGCGGCCTTACAGGAGGACAGCCCCAGCATTTT.

The chain combines TRBV7-2 with TRBJ1-4; TRBD1 is a possible D gene (5 bases). Germline CDR1 reads SGHTA; CDR2 reads FQGNSA. This CDR3 is 15 amino acids long. With 8 bases removed from V and 0 bases from J, the gap between germline ends came to 13 bases. The CDR3 region has the DNA TGTGCCAGCGGGGGTGGGGGTACAACTAATGAAAAACTGTTTTTT. Translation: CASGGGGTTNEKLFF.